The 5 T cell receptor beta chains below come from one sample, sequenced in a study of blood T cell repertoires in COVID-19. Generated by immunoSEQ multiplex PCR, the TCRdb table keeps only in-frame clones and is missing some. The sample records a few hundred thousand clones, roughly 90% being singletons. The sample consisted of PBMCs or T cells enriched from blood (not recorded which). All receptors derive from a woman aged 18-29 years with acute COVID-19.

CDR3 DNA sequence: TGTGCCAGCAGTTTACTGGGGGCCAGCTCCTACGAGCAGTACTTC. Translation gives CASSLLGASSYEQYF. V usage is TRBV28 and J usage is TRBJ2-7, with a tentative D call TRBD1 (6 bases). The V end lost 2 bases, the J end lost 0 bases, and 11 bases lay between the germline ends. The germline CDR1 and CDR2 sequences are MDHEN and SYDVKM. The CDR3 runs to 15 residues.

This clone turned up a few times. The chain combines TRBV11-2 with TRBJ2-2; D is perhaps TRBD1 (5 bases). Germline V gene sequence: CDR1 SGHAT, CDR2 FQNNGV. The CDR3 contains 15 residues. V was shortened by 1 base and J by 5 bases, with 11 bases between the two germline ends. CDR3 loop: CASSLVPRETGELFF. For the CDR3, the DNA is TGTGCCAGCAGCTTAGTACCCAGGGAAACCGGGGAGCTGTTTTTT.

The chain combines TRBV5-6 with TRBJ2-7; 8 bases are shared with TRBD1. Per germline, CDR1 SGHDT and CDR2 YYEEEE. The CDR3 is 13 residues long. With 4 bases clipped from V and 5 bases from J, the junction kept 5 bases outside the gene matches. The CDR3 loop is CASSRQGKDEQYF. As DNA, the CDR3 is TGTGCCAGCAGCAGACAGGGGAAAGACGAGCAGTACTTC.

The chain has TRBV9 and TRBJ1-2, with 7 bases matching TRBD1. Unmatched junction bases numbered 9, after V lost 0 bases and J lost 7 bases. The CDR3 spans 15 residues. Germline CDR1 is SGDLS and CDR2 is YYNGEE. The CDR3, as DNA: TGTGCCAGCAGCGTAGATCAATGGACAGGACCTGGCTACACCTTC. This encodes CASSVDQWTGPGYTF.

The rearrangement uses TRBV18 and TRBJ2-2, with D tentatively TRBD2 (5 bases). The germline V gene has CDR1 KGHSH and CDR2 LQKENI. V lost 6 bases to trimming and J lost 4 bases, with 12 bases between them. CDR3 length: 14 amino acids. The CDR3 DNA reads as TGTGCCAGCTCCTCGTGGGGAGTCACCGGGGAGCTGTTTTTT. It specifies CASSSWGVTGELFF.